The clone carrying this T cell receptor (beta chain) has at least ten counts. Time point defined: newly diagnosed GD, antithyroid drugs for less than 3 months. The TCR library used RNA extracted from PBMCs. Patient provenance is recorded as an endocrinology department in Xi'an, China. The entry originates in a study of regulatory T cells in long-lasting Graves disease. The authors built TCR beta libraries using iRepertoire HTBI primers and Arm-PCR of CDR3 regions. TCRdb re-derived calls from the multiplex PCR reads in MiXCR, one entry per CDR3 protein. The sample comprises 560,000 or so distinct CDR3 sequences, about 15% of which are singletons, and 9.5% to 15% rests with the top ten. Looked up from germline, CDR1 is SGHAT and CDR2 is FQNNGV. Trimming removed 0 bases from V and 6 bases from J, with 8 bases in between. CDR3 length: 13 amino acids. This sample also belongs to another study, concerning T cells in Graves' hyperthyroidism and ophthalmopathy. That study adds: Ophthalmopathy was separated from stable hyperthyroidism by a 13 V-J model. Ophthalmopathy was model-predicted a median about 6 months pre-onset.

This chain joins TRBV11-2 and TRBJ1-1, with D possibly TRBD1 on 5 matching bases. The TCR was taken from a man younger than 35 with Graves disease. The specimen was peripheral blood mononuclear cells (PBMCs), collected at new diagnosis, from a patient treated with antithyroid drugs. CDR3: CASSLDLGPEAFF. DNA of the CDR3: TGTGCCAGCAGCTTAGATTTGGGGCCTGAAGCTTTCTTT.